This TCR beta chain was identified during a study of cytomegalovirus exposure and HLA in healthy donors. Study-wide context: Falling in the Caucasian-associated ancestry cluster were about 83% of under 450 genotyped donors. General study findings and limits: Rarity held for most TCR sequences, but there were some public TCRs that occurred in many donors. Later analysis demonstrated an association between a missense DCLRE1C variant and TCR beta V- and J-gene trimming.

60 Vbeta and 13 Jbeta primers were used in PCR. Generated by immunoSEQ multiplex PCR, the TCRdb table keeps only in-frame clones and is missing some. The repertoire holds roughly 190,000 clones, 75% to 90% seen once, with 6.3% in the top ten. V lost 4 bases to trimming and J lost 3 bases, with 7 bases between them. The germline CDR1 and CDR2 sequences are SGHDT and YYEEEE. There are 12 residues in the CDR3. Details on this clone: No antigen is known for it.

The chain uses TRBV5-6 and TRBJ1-2; the D is unclear. The source is a man aged 35 to 55 in good health and CMV-seropositive. Sequenced sample: PBMCs. CDR3 sequence reads: CASSTRDYGYTF. The CDR3 DNA is TGTGCCAGCAGCACCCGGGACTATGGCTACACCTTC.